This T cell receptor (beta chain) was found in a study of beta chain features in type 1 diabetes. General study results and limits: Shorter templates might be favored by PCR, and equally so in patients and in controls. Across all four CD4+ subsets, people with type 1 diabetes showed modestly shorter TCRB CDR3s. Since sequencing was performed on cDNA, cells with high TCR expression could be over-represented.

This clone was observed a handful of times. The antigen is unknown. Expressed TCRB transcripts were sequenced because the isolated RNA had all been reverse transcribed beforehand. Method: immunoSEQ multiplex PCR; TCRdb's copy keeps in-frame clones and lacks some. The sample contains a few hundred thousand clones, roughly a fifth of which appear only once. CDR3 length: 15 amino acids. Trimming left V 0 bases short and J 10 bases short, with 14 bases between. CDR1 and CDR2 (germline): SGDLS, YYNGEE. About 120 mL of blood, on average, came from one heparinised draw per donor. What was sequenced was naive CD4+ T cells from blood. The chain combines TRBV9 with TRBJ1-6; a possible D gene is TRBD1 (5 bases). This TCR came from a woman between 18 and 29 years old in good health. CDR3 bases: TGTGCCAGCAGCGTAGATGGAGGGGTTGTCTCACCCCTCCACTTT. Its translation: CASSVDGGVVSPLHF. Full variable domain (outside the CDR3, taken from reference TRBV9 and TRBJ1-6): DSGVTQTPKHLITATGQRVTLRCSPRSGDLSVYWYQQSLDQGLQFLIQYYNGEERAKGNILERFSAQQFPDLHSELNLSSLELGDSALYFCASSVDGGVVSPLHFGNGTRLTVT.